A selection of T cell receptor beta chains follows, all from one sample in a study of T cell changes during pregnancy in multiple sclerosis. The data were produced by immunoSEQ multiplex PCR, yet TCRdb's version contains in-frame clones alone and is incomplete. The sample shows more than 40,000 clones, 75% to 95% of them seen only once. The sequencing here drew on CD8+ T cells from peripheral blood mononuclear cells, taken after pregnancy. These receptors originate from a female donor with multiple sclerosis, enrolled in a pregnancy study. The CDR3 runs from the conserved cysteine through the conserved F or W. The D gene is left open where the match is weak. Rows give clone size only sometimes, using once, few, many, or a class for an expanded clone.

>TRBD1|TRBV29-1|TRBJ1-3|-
TGCAGCGCGACTCTGGGGACAGGGTCTGGAAACACCATATATTTT
CSATLGTGSGNTIYF
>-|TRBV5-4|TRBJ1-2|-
TGTGCCAGCAGCCCCAGGGGCGGCTATGGCTACACCTTC
CASSPRGGYGYTF
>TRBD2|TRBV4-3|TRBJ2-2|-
TGCGCCAGCAGCCAAGATTTCGCGGGGGGGCCGAGAACCGGGGAGCTGTTTTTT
CASSQDFAGGPRTGELFF
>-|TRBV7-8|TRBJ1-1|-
TGTGCCAGCAGCTCTATCAGGGTTACGAACACTGAAGCTTTCTTT
CASSSIRVTNTEAFF
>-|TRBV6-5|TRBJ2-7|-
TGTGCCAGCAGTTACGGGGCAGGACCCTACGAGCAGTACTTC
CASSYGAGPYEQYF
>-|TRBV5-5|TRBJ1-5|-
TGTGCCAGCAGCGAGAAACAGGGCGGAGACAATCAGCCCCAGCATTTT
CASSEKQGGDNQPQHF
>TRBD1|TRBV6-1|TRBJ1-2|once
TGTGCCAGCAGTGAAGGGGGCGTGAGACAGGGGGCATATCGGCCCTTC
CASSEGGVRQGAYRPF
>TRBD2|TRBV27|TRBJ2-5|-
TGTGCCAGCAGTGGGACTAGCTCACAGGAGACCCAGTACTTC
CASSGTSSQETQYF
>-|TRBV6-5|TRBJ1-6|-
TGTGCCAGCAGAACTTTTTATAATTCACCCCTCCACTTT
CASRTFYNSPLHF
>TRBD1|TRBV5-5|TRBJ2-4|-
TGTGCCAGCAGCTCAGACAGGGGACTAGCCAAAAACATTCAGTACTTC
CASSSDRGLAKNIQYF
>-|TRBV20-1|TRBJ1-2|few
TGCAGTGCTATACAGGACTATGGCTACACCTTC
CSAIQDYGYTF
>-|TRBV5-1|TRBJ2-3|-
TGCGCCAGCAGCTTGTTTGCGGAATTTAGCACAGATACGCAGTATTTT
CASSLFAEFSTDTQYF
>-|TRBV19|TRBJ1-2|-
TGTGCCAGTTGGGGGGATGGCTACACCTTC
CASWGDGYTF
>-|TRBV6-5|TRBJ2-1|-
TGTGCCAGCAGTTACGGGGGCCCAGCGGATGAGCAGTTCTTC
CASSYGGPADEQFF
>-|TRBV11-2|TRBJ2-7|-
TGTGCCAGCAGCTTAGTGTCAGGATCCGAGCAGTACTTC
CASSLVSGSEQYF
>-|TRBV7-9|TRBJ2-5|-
TGTGCCAGCATTAGCGGTGGGGGGGGGCCAGGAATTGGAGAGACCCAGTACTTC
CASISGGGGPGIGETQYF
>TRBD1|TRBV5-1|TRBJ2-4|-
TGCGCCAGCAGCCCCCGGGCAGGGGGCGGCAAAAACATTCAGTACTTC
CASSPRAGGGKNIQYF
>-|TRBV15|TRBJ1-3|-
TGTGCCACCAGCACGGTTAGCTCTGGAAACACCATATATTTT
CATSTVSSGNTIYF
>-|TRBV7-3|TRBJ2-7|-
TGTGCCAGCAGCTTGGACAGTAGATACGAGCAGTACTTC
CASSLDSRYEQYF
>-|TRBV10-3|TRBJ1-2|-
TGTGCCATCAGTGAGTCGGGAGGGGCCTCTTATGGCTACACCTTC
CAISESGGASYGYTF
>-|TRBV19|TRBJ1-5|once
TGTGCCAGTAGTATTACAGTCTATAGCAATCAGCCCCAGCATTTT
CASSITVYSNQPQHF
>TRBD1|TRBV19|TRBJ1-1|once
TGTGCCAGTAGTGTCCGGGACAGTGGGGGCACTGAAGCTTTCTTT
CASSVRDSGGTEAFF
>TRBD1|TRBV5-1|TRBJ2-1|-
TGCGCCAGCAGCTTGTGGACAGGGGGGACTGAGCAGTTCTTC
CASSLWTGGTEQFF
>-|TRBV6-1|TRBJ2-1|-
TGTGCCAGCAATTTTCTTCCTAGCTCCTACAATGAGCAGTTCTTC
CASNFLPSSYNEQFF
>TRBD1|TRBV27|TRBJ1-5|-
TGTGCCAGCAGTCCCGGGACAGCGTCGGCGCCCCAGCATTTT
CASSPGTASAPQHF
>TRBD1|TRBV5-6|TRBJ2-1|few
TGTGCCAGCAGCCTCGTTGAGAGGACAGGGAACTACAATGAGCAGTTCTTC
CASSLVERTGNYNEQFF
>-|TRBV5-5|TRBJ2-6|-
TGTGCCAGCAGCCAAGCTGACCTAGGCTCTGGGGCCAACGTCCTGACTTTC
CASSQADLGSGANVLTF
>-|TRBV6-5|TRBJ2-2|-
TGTGCCAGCAGCACCGGGTGGTCCGGGGAGCTGTTTTTT
CASSTGWSGELFF
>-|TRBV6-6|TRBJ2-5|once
TGTGCCAGCAGCGACCGGGACAACCAAGAGACCCAGTACTTC
CASSDRDNQETQYF
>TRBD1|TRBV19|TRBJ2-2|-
TGTGCCAGTAGGCCGGGACAGTACACCGGGGAGCTGTTTTTT
CASRPGQYTGELFF
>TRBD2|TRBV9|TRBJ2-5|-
TGTGCCAGCAGCGGATTCGCAGCGGGGGGGCCCGAGACCCAGTACTTC
CASSGFAAGGPETQYF
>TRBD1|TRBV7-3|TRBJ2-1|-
TGTGCCAGCAGCTGGGACAGGGGCGACCCAGGTGAGCAGTTCTTC
CASSWDRGDPGEQFF
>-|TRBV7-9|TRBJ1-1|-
TGTGCCAGCAGCTTAGGTGCCAGGGGCAACACTGAAGCTTTCTTT
CASSLGARGNTEAFF
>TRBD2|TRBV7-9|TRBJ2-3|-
TGTGCCAGCAGCTCGACCTCCCTAGCGGGGGTCACAGATACGCAGTATTTT
CASSSTSLAGVTDTQYF
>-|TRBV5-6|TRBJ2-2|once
TGTGCCAGCAGCTTGGCCCTTCTAAACACCGGGGAGCTGTTTTTT
CASSLALLNTGELFF
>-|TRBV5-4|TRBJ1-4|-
TGTGCCAGCAGCTTGTACTCAGGGGCGGAAAAACTGTTTTTT
CASSLYSGAEKLFF
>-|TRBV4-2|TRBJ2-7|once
TGTGCCAGCAGCCAAGAATTTAATCGGGTCTCCTACGAGCAGTACTTC
CASSQEFNRVSYEQYF
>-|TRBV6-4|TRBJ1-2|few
TGTGCCAGCACCTCAGGGGTTGGCTACACCTTC
CASTSGVGYTF
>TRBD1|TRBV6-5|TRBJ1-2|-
TGTGCCAGCAGTACAAGGGGGCTTCGCTATGGCTACACCTTC
CASSTRGLRYGYTF
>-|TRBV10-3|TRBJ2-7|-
TGTGCCATCAGTGATGCAGAGACCTCTAGCGAGCAGTACTTC
CAISDAETSSEQYF